The source of this TCR beta chain is a study of cytomegalovirus exposure and HLA in healthy donors (dated by TCRdb to the late 2010s). Regarding the complete study: In an earlier analysis of about 560 of the donors, 276 Gb of sequence data and 100 million or so unique TCR beta sequences from roughly 180 million T cells were reported. An early release that covered about 600 HLA-typed donors contained 250 to 350 gigabases of sequencing data and 75 million to 100 million unique TCR sequences. About five DR-DQ haplotypes were treated as single units for association and clustering because of strong linkage in the cohort. Rather than using new phenotypic data, the later analysis identified candidate immune exposures from TCR beta sequences and from how often those sequences occurred across donors. Among some 400 genotyped donors of the cohort, an average of around 250,000 unique TCR beta nucleotide sequences was sequenced per donor, of which approximately 19% were non-productive. The study was designed to test whether signatures of past pathogen exposure could be identified by cataloging public T cell receptors. In addition to the first cohort of 666 subjects, a separate validation cohort of around 110 different subjects was used. Both class I and class II loci were covered by HLA typing, at four-digit resolution. Among the roughly 390 genotyped donors, approximately 77% belonged to the genetic ancestry cluster associated with self-reported Caucasian donors. To decide whether each TCR beta V gene segment behaved as functional or pseudogenic, an earlier analysis of some 600 of the donors relied on high-throughput TCR beta sequencing. The T cell repertoires of about 700 subjects were profiled by immunosequencing and related to cytomegalovirus serostatus. Genome-wide SNP genotypes for about three fifths of the roughly 670 donors were used in a later genetic analysis, which treated that subset as a discovery cohort. Every repertoire in the discovery cohort had been generated on one and the same sequencing platform. Donor age, sex, ethnicity and CMV serostatus were compiled together with the repertoire data. To predict cytomegalovirus infection status, the study brought together high-throughput TCR immunosequencing, statistical association of individual TCRs with disease status, and machine learning. A later analysis re-examined previously published TCR beta repertoires from 610 or so donors and added high-resolution HLA genotyping to investigate patterns of TCR occurrence. Typing coverage differed by locus: A, B, C, DRB1 and DQB1 were typed in roughly 629-640 donors, DQA1 in 500 to 550, DPA1 in approximately 600, and DPB1 in about 450. Study-level results and caveats: The classifier was reported to diagnose cytomegalovirus status with high specificity and sensitivity in both the original and validation cohorts. An association between a missense DCLRE1C variant and V-gene and J-gene trimming of TCR beta chains was found in a later genetic analysis and replicated in an independent cohort. The cohort was sequenced for TCR beta chains only, and without alpha or paired-chain data the features that could be detected were limited. A later analysis reported that several top co-occurrence clusters appeared linked to parvovirus B19, influenza, CMV and Epstein-Barr virus. The study listed 150 to 200 TCR beta chains as associated with cytomegalovirus. Because HLA typing was unavailable for some donors at each locus, only the typed subset was used in association tests. A later analysis found that HLA-associated TCR beta chains were more clonally expanded and had lower generation probabilities than equally common non-associated chains. A later analysis associated 15,000 or so TCR beta sequences with specific HLA alleles at a false discovery rate of 0.05. Because counts were too low, about 18 rarely observed V segments, including chromosome 9 orphons, were excluded from the earlier analysis of around 640 of the donors. In a later analysis, most CMV-associated TCR beta chains were found to appear HLA-restricted, with HLA associations seemingly driven largely by CMV exposure. Most TCR sequences were seen in very few donors, while some public TCRs were found in many individuals. The authors suggested that the approach could potentially be generalized to other disease states and immunological phenotypes. In an earlier analysis of approximately 590 of the donors, most TCR beta V segments appeared in productive rearrangements about 90% or about 30% of the time, broadly matching IMGT annotations. A further reported finding was that TCR beta sequences accurately predicted the HLA-A and HLA-B alleles for most subjects in the first cohort. Correlated functional status among segregating V segments might reflect linkage disequilibrium, but an unknown experimental factor could not be ruled out. A later analysis found that TCR association rates varied across HLA loci, with DRB1 alleles showing the most associated TCRs and HLA-C alleles the fewest. For the cohort, immune exposure information was limited to CMV serostatus. A cluster of highly shared sequence variants was judged likely to represent a technical artifact of the sequencing pipeline. Sequencing depth was assumed to be roughly uniform across donors in the presence/absence analyses, though that assumption may not hold. In vitro tests confirmed that a few of the cytomegalovirus-associated TCR beta chains recognize cytomegalovirus antigens. A later genetic analysis reported fewer N-insertions in productive TCRs among donors in an Asian-associated ancestry cluster than the approximately 670-donor mean. When HLA alleles, especially DR and DQ, strongly co-occurred, attributing TCR associations to individual alleles was difficult.

The cohort comprised around 690 healthy bone marrow donors. At the time of sampling, every cohort member was nominally healthy, though immune exposures that went unrecorded were likely present. The donor tested CMV seropositive, placing the donor among the 289 seropositive members of the cohort. A peripheral blood sample was provided by each donor, and peripheral blood mononuclear cells were used for TCR beta sequencing. Genomic DNA extraction from the blood cell samples was performed with the Qiagen DNeasy Blood Extraction Kit. The protocol used for the library was the immunoSEQ multiplex PCR assay. For the multiplex PCR, a mixture combining 60 forward primers for TCR Vbeta segments and 13 reverse primers for TCR Jbeta segments was used. The CDR3 region of rearranged TCR beta genes was amplified from genomic DNA with a multiplex PCR assay. The Illumina HiSeq System was used to sequence the amplified TCR beta libraries as 87-base-pair reads. The authors' analysis ran thus. A later analysis tallied roughly 78 million unique TCR beta chains across the 666 repertoires, and around 9.9 million of those chains were shared by two or more donors. Raw reads were error-corrected and collapsed into unique sequences by a nearest-neighbor algorithm in which closely related sequences were merged to remove PCR and sequencing errors. Alignment of CDR3 sequences to IMGT reference sequences was used to assign V, D and J gene segments. For a sequence to be retained, a match of at least six nucleotides to both a V gene segment and a J gene segment was required. Rearrangements were called productive when the CDR3 lacked stop codons and stayed in frame with V and J; all others were non-productive. Following IMGT convention, CDR3 was defined as the stretch from the second conserved V-encoded cysteine up to the conserved J-encoded phenylalanine. The earlier analysis of roughly 590 of the donors excluded sequences that lacked an unambiguous match to a single V gene segment. In an earlier analysis of approximately 560 of the donors, a V segment was called functional when productive rearrangements were above 56.7%, and segregating when the standard deviation between donors exceeded 5%. A statistical classification framework was built for diagnosing cytomegalovirus status from the catalog of TCR beta chain sequences. V and J gene assignment, in a later analysis, came from comparing TCR nucleotide sequences with IMGT/GENE-DB human TR gene sequences. A later analysis assigned CDR3 sequences and most-parsimonious VDJ recombination scenarios with the TCRdist pipeline. A later analysis defined each TCR beta chain by its CDR3 amino acid sequence plus V-gene family, and excluded reads lacking a unique V-gene family. As a way to deal with suspected cross-contamination and a sequencing artifact, a later analysis dropped roughly 600 nucleotide sequences that were highly shared and had low generation probability. In a later analysis, a clonal expansion index for each public chain was calculated from normalized within-repertoire ranks of inferred template counts. In a later analysis, generation probabilities were computed with a VDJ recombination model fitted to out-of-frame rearrangements, and the resulting probabilities were checked against IGoR. Hypergeometric tests were used in a later analysis to score TCR-TCR, TCR-HLA and TCR-CMV co-occurrence, with a repertoire-size bias correction applied to the TCR pairs. In a later analysis, false discovery rates were estimated by permuting HLA or CMV assignments 20 times. In a later analysis, co-occurring TCRs were grouped using DBSCAN, and TCRdist sequence similarity was added for clustering within HLA-allele-positive subsets. Repertoires with fewer than 30,000 or more than 120,000 public chains, plus five repertoires with anomalous nucleotide sharing, were excluded from co-occurrence clustering. TCRdb carries this immuneACCESS record with in-frame sequences only. Its versions omit some clonotypes, under half of them owing to an unresolved V gene in the studies checked, with the rest unexplained. The DNA gave D and trimming, while V, J and clone size come from that table. Counted in this sample were about 97,000 clones; approximately 80% of them appeared once. 9.6% of the sample is in the top ten clones.

With respect to this clone: Its antigen remains unidentified. The sample holds no much larger clone one base away, and base qualities are not on file.

Source material: PBMCs. The sequence derives from a male donor in good health and CMV-seropositive.

The CDR3: CASSQPSSGTDTQYF. The bases are TGCGCCAGCAGCCAACCCTCTAGCGGTACAGATACGCAGTATTTT. The V gene is TRBV4-1 and the J gene is TRBJ2-3; TRBD2 lines up with 7 middle nucleotides. The CDR3 covers 15 residues, taking in both the cysteine and the phenylalanine. Just the 45-base CDR3 DNA is kept, in frame starting at base 1. CDR1 and CDR2 are read off the germline V gene as MGHRA and YSYEKL. The V end gives up 2 bases and the J end 3 bases, leaving 5 bases in the junction not matched to a gene.